A single sample gave rise to the 8 T cell receptor beta chains below, sequenced in a study of blood T cell repertoires in COVID-19. The table came from immunoSEQ multiplex PCR; TCRdb's copy has only in-frame clones and leaves some out. The sample holds around 400,000 clones, under 85% seen once. Specimen: PBMCs or T cells enriched from blood (not recorded which). The receptors were gathered from a woman between 45 and 65 years old who had recovered from COVID-19.

The V call is TRBV11-1, the J call TRBJ1-2; perhaps TRBD1 as D (6 bases). Germline CDR1 and CDR2: SGHAT and FQDESV (reference sequence). With 5 bases removed from V and 3 bases from J, the gap between germline ends came to 16 bases. The CDR3 covers 15 residues. In DNA, the CDR3 is TGTGCCAGCAGCGCAGGGGCAGGGACCGACTATGGCTACACCTTC. It encodes CASSAGAGTDYGYTF.

CDR3 loop: CASSPQGTQYF. The CDR3 DNA reads TGTGCCAGCAGCCCCCAGGGTACGCAGTATTTT. V gene TRBV7-2 combines with J gene TRBJ2-3, with D possibly being TRBD1 (5 bases). Germline CDR1 is SGHTA and CDR2 is FQGNSA. The CDR3 is 11 amino acids. V dropped 5 bases and J dropped 8 bases, with 8 bases sitting between them.

This clone has just one count. This CDR3 is CASSTGTGNLQPQHF. The DNA of the CDR3 is TGTGCCAGTAGTACCGGGACAGGGAATCTTCAGCCCCAGCATTTT. This chain joins TRBV19 and TRBJ1-5; 9 positions agree with TRBD1. Germline lookup yields CDR1 LNHDA and CDR2 SQIVND (reference sequence). Trimming removed 4 bases from V and 6 bases from J; junction bases left unmatched: 7. CDR3 length: 15 amino acids.

This sequence joins TRBV30 and TRBJ1-2; 8 nucleotides line up with TRBD1. Germline V gene data show CDR1 as GTSNPN and CDR2 as SVGIG (reference sequence). V dropped 3 bases and J dropped 8; count of bases not matched to a gene: 5. This CDR3 has 12 residues. CDR3 region: CAWRTGAEGYTF. The CDR3, as DNA: TGTGCCTGGAGGACAGGGGCGGAAGGCTACACCTTC.

The rearrangement uses TRBV5-6 and TRBJ1-4, with D unresolved. Trimming stripped 1 base from V and 4 bases from J, with 17 bases between. The CDR3 loop spans 17 amino acids. Germline V CDR1 and CDR2: SGHDT, YYEEEE. This chain's CDR3 is CASSLTLGGSNNEKLFF. DNA of the CDR3: TGTGCCAGCAGCTTGACTTTAGGCGGAAGCAATAATGAAAAACTGTTTTTT.

This chain links TRBV14 with TRBJ2-1; the D gene is possibly TRBD1 (5 bases). Germline CDR1 and CDR2: SGHDN and FVKESK. This CDR3 comprises 15 residues. Deletions cut 2 bases from V and 6 bases from J, with 14 bases between. The CDR3 sequence is CASSQRSDIFNEQFF. CDR3 DNA sequence: TGTGCCAGCAGCCAACGGTCGGACATTTTCAATGAGCAGTTCTTC.

The chain joins TRBV29-1 to TRBJ2-6; weak D call: TRBD1 (6 bases). The CDR3 covers 14 residues. CDR1 and CDR2 (germline): SQVTM, ANQGSEA. The germline V and J ends were trimmed by 6 bases and 4 bases, with 13 bases remaining between them. DNA for the CDR3: TGCAGCGTGAAGACAGGTTACGGGGCCAACGTCCTGACTTTC. Translating gives CSVKTGYGANVLTF.

The V and J genes are TRBV7-8 and TRBJ2-7; a possible D gene is TRBD1 (6 bases). V lost 4 bases to trimming and J lost 7 bases, with 14 bases between them. In germline, CDR1 is SGHVS, CDR2 FQNEAQ. CDR3 size: 13 residues. In nucleotides, the CDR3 is TGTGCCAGCAGCTCCCAGAACAGGGAGGAGCAGTACTTC. This codes for CASSSQNREEQYF.